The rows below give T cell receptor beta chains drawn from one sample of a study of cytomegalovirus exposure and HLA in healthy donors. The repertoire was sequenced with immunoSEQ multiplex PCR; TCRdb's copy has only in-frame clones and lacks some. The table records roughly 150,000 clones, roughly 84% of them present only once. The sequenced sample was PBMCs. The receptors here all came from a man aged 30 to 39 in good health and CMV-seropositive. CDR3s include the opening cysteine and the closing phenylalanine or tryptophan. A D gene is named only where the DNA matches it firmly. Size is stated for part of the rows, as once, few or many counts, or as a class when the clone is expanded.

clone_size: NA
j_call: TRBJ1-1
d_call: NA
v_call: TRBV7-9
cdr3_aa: CSSSFGRGNTEAFF
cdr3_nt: TGTTCCAGCAGCTTTGGACGGGGGAACACTGAAGCTTTCTTT

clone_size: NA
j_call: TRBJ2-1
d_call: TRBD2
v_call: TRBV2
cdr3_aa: CASSGSGRANEQFF
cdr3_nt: TGTGCCAGCAGTGGTAGCGGGAGGGCTAATGAGCAGTTCTTC

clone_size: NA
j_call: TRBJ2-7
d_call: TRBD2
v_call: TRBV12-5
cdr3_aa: CASGFGLAYEQYF
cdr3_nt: TGTGCTAGTGGTTTCGGACTAGCGTACGAGCAGTACTTC

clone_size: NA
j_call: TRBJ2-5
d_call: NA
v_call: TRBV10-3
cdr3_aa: CAISLTGRGETQYF
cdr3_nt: TGTGCCATCAGTTTAACAGGGAGGGGAGAGACCCAGTACTTC

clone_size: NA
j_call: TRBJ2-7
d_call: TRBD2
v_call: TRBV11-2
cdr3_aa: CASSSRLAGAYEQYF
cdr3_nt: TGTGCCAGCAGCAGCCGACTAGCGGGGGCCTACGAGCAGTACTTC

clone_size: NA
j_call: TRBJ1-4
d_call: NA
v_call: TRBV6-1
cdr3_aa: CASSQGTNEKLFF
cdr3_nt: TGTGCCAGCAGTCAGGGAACTAATGAAAAACTGTTTTTT

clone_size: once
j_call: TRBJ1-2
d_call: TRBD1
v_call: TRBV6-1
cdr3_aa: CASNPGQGNGYTF
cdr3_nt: TGTGCCAGCAATCCGGGACAGGGTAACGGCTACACCTTC

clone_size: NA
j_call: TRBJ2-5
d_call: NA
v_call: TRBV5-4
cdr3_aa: CASSPTGSQETQYF
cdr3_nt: TGTGCCAGCAGCCCCACAGGGTCCCAAGAGACCCAGTACTTC

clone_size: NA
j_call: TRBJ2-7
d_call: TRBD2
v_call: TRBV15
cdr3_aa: CATSSGGTSREQYF
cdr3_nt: TGTGCCACCAGCAGCGGGGGGACTAGTCGCGAGCAGTACTTC

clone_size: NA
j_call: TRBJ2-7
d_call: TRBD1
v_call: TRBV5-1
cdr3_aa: CASSYGQGYEQYF
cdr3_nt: TGCGCCAGCAGCTACGGACAGGGCTACGAGCAGTACTTC

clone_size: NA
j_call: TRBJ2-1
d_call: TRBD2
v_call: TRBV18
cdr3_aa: CASSPGLGLTNEQFF
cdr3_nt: TGTGCCAGCTCACCGGGGTTGGGACTAACGAATGAGCAGTTCTTC

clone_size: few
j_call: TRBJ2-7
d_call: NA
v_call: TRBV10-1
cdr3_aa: CASRQASFYEQYF
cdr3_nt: TGCGCCAGCAGGCAGGCCTCGTTCTACGAGCAGTACTTC

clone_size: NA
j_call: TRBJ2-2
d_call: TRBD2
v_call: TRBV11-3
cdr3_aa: CASTPGLAIDTGELFF
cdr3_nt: TGTGCCAGCACCCCGGGACTAGCGATAGACACCGGGGAGCTGTTTTTT